These 18 T cell receptor beta chains were all obtained from the same sample, sequenced in a study of cytomegalovirus exposure and HLA in healthy donors. Vbeta (60) and Jbeta (13) primers were used in the PCR. The table came from immunoSEQ multiplex PCR; TCRdb's copy has only in-frame clones and leaves some out. This specimen shows roughly 200,000 clones; the ten leading clones hold over 0.95%. Sequencing was done on a sample of PBMCs. The receptors here all came from a girl aged 2 to 10 in good health and CMV-seropositive.

This rearrangement joins TRBV10-3 to TRBJ2-5, with unresolved D. Germline CDR1 ENHRY, CDR2 SYGVKD. CDR3 size: 11 residues. V was shortened by 4 bases and J by 3 bases, with 3 bases between the two germline ends. CDR3 nucleotides: TGTGCCATCAGTGCGGAAGAGACCCAGTACTTC. This gives the protein CAISAEETQYF.

This chain links TRBV6-1 with TRBJ2-1; 10 nucleotides agree with TRBD2. The CDR3 runs to 12 residues. Losses at the gene ends were 6 bases for V and 12 bases for J; bases not matched to a gene: 5. Germline V gene sequence: CDR1 MNHNS, CDR2 SASEGT. CDR3 DNA: TGTGCCAGCAGCGACAGCGGGAGGGGGCAGTTCTTC. Translation gives CASSDSGRGQFF.

About this clone: The sample holds other DNA sequences that translate to the same CDR3. This chain uses TRBV11-2 with TRBJ2-5; 7 nucleotides line up with TRBD2. V shed 1 base, J shed 5 bases, and the junction held 4 bases outside the gene matches. The germline CDR1 and CDR2 sequences are SGHAT and FQNNGV. This CDR3 is built from 14 residues. The CDR3 loop reads CASSLGLARETQYF. The CDR3 DNA is TGTGCCAGCAGCTTAGGACTAGCTCGTGAGACCCAGTACTTC.

The V gene is TRBV10-3, the J gene TRBJ1-1, with D perhaps matching TRBD1 (5 bases). The CDR3 has 15 residues. The V and J ends lost 2 bases and 1 base respectively, with 11 bases between them. CDR1 is ENHRY and CDR2 is SYGVKD in the germline V gene. Here the CDR3 DNA reads TGTGCCATCAGTGAGGGGCAGGGCGGGAACACTGAAGCTTTCTTT. Residues: CAISEGQGGNTEAFF.

The genes are TRBV5-1 and TRBJ2-7; tentative D call: TRBD2 (5 bases). This CDR3 contains 15 residues. Germline CDR1 is SGHRS and CDR2 is YFSETQ. Trimming left V 4 bases short and J 3 bases short, with 17 bases between. In DNA form, the CDR3 reads TGCGCCAGCAGCCCCAGACAAGCGGCCGACTACGAGCAGTACTTC. Translating it yields CASSPRQAADYEQYF.

This chain joins TRBV11-2 and TRBJ2-3; D may be TRBD2 (5 bases). The CDR3 contains 13 residues. Per the germline V gene, CDR1 is SGHAT and CDR2 is FQNNGV. Trimming took 6 bases from V and 5 from J, leaving 12 bases between them. CDR3 coding DNA: TGTGCCAGCAGACCCCGGAGCGGAGATACGCAGTATTTT. Translating it yields CASRPRSGDTQYF.

This chain joins TRBV9 and TRBJ1-3, with 7 positions matching TRBD1. This CDR3 comprises 14 residues. V was pared by 4 bases and J by 4 bases, with 5 bases of the junction left unmatched. Germline CDR1 and CDR2: SGDLS and YYNGEE. CDR3 region: CASSTGGGGNTIYF. The CDR3 region has the DNA TGTGCCAGCAGCACCGGAGGGGGCGGAAACACCATATATTTT.

V gene TRBV5-5 combines with J gene TRBJ2-1; TRBD2 agrees at 7 bases. After removal of 5 bases from V and 4 bases from J, the junction contained 12 bases not matched to a gene. The CDR3 is made up of 16 amino acids. Germline V gene lookup returns CDR1 SGHKS and CDR2 YYEKEE (reference sequence). CDR3: CASRPRSSGEYNEQFF. The CDR3 DNA follows: TGTGCCAGCAGACCTAGATCTAGCGGAGAATACAATGAGCAGTTCTTC.

The chain carries TRBV28 and TRBJ1-1; maybe TRBD1 (5 bases). Germline V CDR1 and CDR2: MDHEN, SYDVKM. Trimming shortened V by 7 bases and J by 1 base, and 13 bases separated the two germline ends. CDR3 length equals 14 residues. CDR3 bases: TGTGCCAGCAAGACGGGGGACCGGAACACTGAAGCTTTCTTT. It is translated as CASKTGDRNTEAFF.

The chain is built from TRBV28 and TRBJ1-1; 7 bases map to TRBD1. CDR1 is MDHEN, CDR2 SYDVKM, per germline. V dropped 7 bases and J dropped 1; count of bases not matched to a gene: 9. This CDR3 is built from 15 residues. The CDR3 DNA reads as TGTGCCAGCACAATCGGATGGACAGGGAACACTGAAGCTTTCTTT. This codes for CASTIGWTGNTEAFF.

The J gene is TRBJ2-6, the V gene TRBV28; 9 nucleotides align to TRBD1. Trimming removed 5 bases from V and 2 bases from J; junction bases left unmatched: 7. CDR3 length equals 17 residues. The germline V gene has CDR1 MDHEN and CDR2 SYDVKM. The CDR3 loop is CASSLGTGLAGANVLTF. The CDR3 DNA is TGTGCCAGCAGTCTAGGGACAGGGCTAGCTGGGGCCAACGTCCTGACTTTC.

The V call is TRBV7-6, the J call TRBJ2-3; D is perhaps TRBD2 (6 bases). The CDR3 consists of 14 residues. Germline V gene sequence: CDR1 SGHVS, CDR2 FNYEAQ. Trimming shortened V by 3 bases and J by 4 bases, and 11 bases separated the two germline ends. The CDR3: CASSLGGFADTQYF. CDR3 sequence (DNA): TGTGCCAGCAGCTTGGGGGGTTTTGCAGATACGCAGTATTTT.

The chain has TRBV10-1 and TRBJ1-1, with a tentative D call TRBD1 (6 bases). Germline V lookup: CDR1 WNHNN, CDR2 SYGVQD (reference sequence). CDR3 length: 17 amino acids. V was trimmed by 3 bases and J by 1 base, leaving 18 bases between them. CDR3 sequence: CASSEKLMSQGNTEAFF. CDR3 sequence (DNA): TGCGCCAGCAGTGAAAAATTGATGTCACAGGGGAACACTGAAGCTTTCTTT.

The chain joins TRBV30 to TRBJ2-7, with 8 bases fitting TRBD1. The germline V gene encodes CDR1 GTSNPN and CDR2 SVGIG (reference sequence). J gave up 3 bases and V 4 bases, and 8 bases lay outside the gene matches. This CDR3 is 14 amino acids long. DNA for the CDR3: TGTGCCTGGACATCGCAGGGGGCCTTCTACGAGCAGTACTTC. Its translation: CAWTSQGAFYEQYF.

This sequence joins TRBV11-2 and TRBJ2-1, with 10 bases matching TRBD2. V dropped 5 bases and J dropped 4; count of bases not matched to a gene: 8. There are 16 residues in the CDR3. Germline CDR1 is SGHAT and CDR2 is FQNNGV. This CDR3 is CASSQHSGRRYNEQFF. CDR3 DNA: TGTGCCAGCAGCCAACATAGCGGGAGGAGATACAATGAGCAGTTCTTC.

This chain connects TRBV27 to TRBJ2-5; 11 bases agree with TRBD2. TRBJ2-7 explains the end of the DNA better; the J call may be wrong. Germline V CDR1 and CDR2: MNHEY, SMNVEV (reference sequence). This CDR3 spans 17 amino acids. CDR3 region: CASSPLAGGTLYYEQYF. The CDR3 DNA reads TGTGCCAGCAGTCCCTTAGCGGGAGGGACCTTATACTACGAGCAGTACTTC.

The gene calls are TRBV28 and TRBJ2-1, with D maybe TRBD2 (7 bases). V was trimmed by 4 bases and J by 0 bases, leaving 13 bases between them. The CDR3 has 16 amino acids. Germline assignment: CDR1 MDHEN and CDR2 SYDVKM. CDR3 protein: CASSSRGAISYNEQFF. In DNA, the CDR3 is TGTGCCAGCAGTTCCCGGGGGGCGATCTCCTACAATGAGCAGTTCTTC.

The chain uses TRBV5-6 and TRBJ2-1; no clear D. Trimming removed 6 bases from V and 7 bases from J, with 14 bases in between. The CDR3 sequence is 13 residues long. Germline loops: CDR1 SGHDT, CDR2 YYEEEE. The CDR3 DNA reads TGTGCCAGCATTGGAGAGGTAAGAAATGAGCAGTTCTTC. It translates to CASIGEVRNEQFF.